This entry lists 22 T cell receptor beta chains sequenced from one sample in a study of T cell responses to AZD1222 COVID-19 vaccine. Libraries were prepared by immunoSEQ multiplex PCR; TCRdb keeps only in-frame clonotypes and omits some of them. The repertoire holds nearly 95,000 clones, with around 91% as singletons. This material consisted of peripheral blood, taken 28 days after the second AZD1222 dose. The receptors stem from an adult who received the AZD1222 COVID-19 vaccine.

This clone has only a few counts. The chain has TRBV27 and TRBJ2-3, with D unresolved. The CDR3 has 14 amino acids. Trimming cost V 6 bases and J 8 bases, with 18 bases left between them. Germline-derived CDR1 and CDR2 are MNHEY and SMNVEV (reference sequence). CDR3 bases: TGTGCCAGCAGCCCCTCTGACGCCGGAATTACGCAGTATTTT. It is translated as CASSPSDAGITQYF.

This rearrangement joins TRBV4-2 to TRBJ2-5; D may match TRBD1 or TRBD2 (5 bases each). This CDR3 is built from 13 residues. Looked up from germline, CDR1 is LGHNA and CDR2 is YNFKEQ. The V and J ends lost 4 bases and 5 bases respectively, with 11 bases between them. CDR3 sequence: CASSPQGDETQYF. The CDR3 nucleotides are TGTGCCAGCAGCCCCCAGGGAGATGAGACCCAGTACTTC.

The chain uses TRBV10-3 and TRBJ1-2; maybe TRBD1 (5 bases). Trimming took 9 bases from V and 3 from J, leaving 11 bases between them. Germline CDR1 is ENHRY and CDR2 is SYGVKD. CDR3 length: 12 amino acids. CDR3 loop: CAIADTHYGYTF. In DNA, the CDR3 is TGTGCCATTGCGGACACCCACTATGGCTACACCTTC.

This chain links TRBV3-1 (or the pseudogene TRBV3-2) with TRBJ1-4; no reliable D call. The CDR3 covers 16 residues. Trimming took 3 bases from V and 3 from J, leaving 14 bases between them. Germline CDR1 LGHDT, CDR2 YNNKEL (reference sequence). CDR3 residues: CASSHSTSGSNEKLFF. DNA of the CDR3: TGTGCCAGCAGCCACTCAACTTCAGGATCTAATGAAAAACTGTTTTTT.

V and J are TRBV7-9 and TRBJ2-7; TRBD2 might be the D (5 bases). The CDR3 runs 16 residues. Trimming removed 4 bases at V and 4 bases at J, with 20 bases between. Germline V gene lookup returns CDR1 SEHNR and CDR2 FQNEAQ (reference sequence). The CDR3 DNA reads TGTGCCAGCAGCTCCATAGCGACGGCGACGGATTACGAGCAGTACTTC. This translates into CASSSIATATDYEQYF. Together with reference TRBV7-9 and TRBJ2-7, the CDR3 gives the full variable domain: DTGVSQNPRHKITKRGQNVTFRCDPISEHNRLYWYRQTLGQGPEFLTYFQNEAQLEKSRLLSDRFSAERPKGSFSTLEIQRTEQGDSAMYLCASSSIATATDYEQYFGPGTRLTVT.

The chain has TRBV27 and TRBJ2-3, with a weak D call TRBD2 (5 bases). V lost 5 bases and J 0 bases, leaving 9 bases between the germline ends. The length of the CDR3 is 14 residues. Looked up from germline, CDR1 is MNHEY and CDR2 is SMNVEV (reference sequence). The CDR3 bases are TGTGCCAGCAGTAGCCGGACTAGCACAGATACGCAGTATTTT. Translation: CASSSRTSTDTQYF.

The count of this clone is one. As DNA, the CDR3 is TGCAGCGCTTACAGGGTAGGGAATGAAAAACTGTTTTTT. As protein: CSAYRVGNEKLFF. V and J are TRBV29-1 and TRBJ1-4; D perhaps matches TRBD1 (6 bases). CDR3 length equals 13 residues. V gave up 7 bases and J gave up 5 bases, with 14 bases separating them. CDR1 and CDR2 from the germline V gene are SQVTM and ANQGSEA.

The chain employs TRBV3-1 (or the pseudogene TRBV3-2) and TRBJ1-3; D call uncertain. Germline V gives CDR1 LGHDT, CDR2 YNNKEL (reference sequence). Trimming left V 0 bases short and J 4 bases short, with 10 bases between. This CDR3 comprises 15 residues. The CDR3 DNA follows: TGTGCCAGCAGCCAAGATCGAGGTCCCGGAAACACCATATATTTT. Protein sequence: CASSQDRGPGNTIYF.

This chain joins TRBV11-2 and TRBJ2-1; D unclear. The CDR3 length is 15 residues. With 4 bases removed from V and 1 base from J, the gap between germline ends came to 11 bases. Germline V gene data show CDR1 as SGHAT and CDR2 as FQNNGV. CDR3 DNA sequence: TGTGCCAGCAGCTCAAAGGGCGGTTCCTACAATGAGCAGTTCTTC. It yields the protein CASSSKGGSYNEQFF.

The genes are TRBV5-1 and TRBJ2-5; 9 bases are shared with TRBD2. CDR1 and CDR2 (germline): SGHRS, YFSETQ. The CDR3 totals 15 residues. V trimming: 0 bases; J trimming: 5 bases; junction bases outside the gene matches: 5. DNA of the CDR3: TGCGCCAGCAGCTTGGACGCGGGGGGGCCGGAGACCCAGTACTTC. This sequence encodes CASSLDAGGPETQYF.

J is TRBJ2-1 and V is TRBV9; D is uncertain. The germline V and J ends were trimmed by 0 bases and 8 bases, with 15 bases remaining between them. Germline V CDR1 and CDR2: SGDLS, YYNGEE. CDR3 length equals 15 residues. CDR3 coding DNA: TGTGCCAGCAGCGTAGCCCTCGGTTCGGCACATGAGCAGTTCTTC. Amino acid sequence: CASSVALGSAHEQFF.

The chain uses TRBV5-1 and TRBJ2-3; maybe TRBD2 (5 bases). This CDR3 has 13 residues. V was cut by 2 bases and J by 3 bases, with 7 bases left in between. The germline CDR1 and CDR2 sequences are SGHRS and YFSETQ. CDR3 DNA sequence: TGCGCCAGCAGCTTTGAGGGTACAGATACGCAGTATTTT. Translated: CASSFEGTDTQYF.

This clone came up once. The chain is built from TRBV18 and TRBJ2-1, with D perhaps TRBD1 or TRBD2 (5 bases each). Looked up from germline, CDR1 is KGHSH and CDR2 is LQKENI. V lost 2 bases and J 6 bases, leaving 8 bases between the germline ends. The CDR3 has 13 residues. The CDR3 DNA is TGTGCCAGCTCACCAGCCGGGACCAATGAGCAGTTCTTC. This encodes CASSPAGTNEQFF.

This clone came up once. DNA of the CDR3: TGTGCCAGCACCTGGACAGGGAAAGATGGCTACACCTTC. This gives the protein CASTWTGKDGYTF. The V call is TRBV7-9, the J call TRBJ1-2; TRBD1 matches 8 bases. Per the germline V gene, CDR1 is SEHNR and CDR2 is FQNEAQ (reference sequence). V was pared by 7 bases and J by 6 bases, with 7 bases of the junction left unmatched. The length of the CDR3 is 13 residues.

V and J are TRBV5-6 and TRBJ2-7; unclear D gene. The CDR3 runs to 13 residues. Germline CDR1 reads SGHDT; CDR2 reads YYEEEE. V gave up 1 base and J gave up 0 bases, with 5 bases separating them. In DNA form, the CDR3 reads TGTGCCAGCAGCTTGAGCAGCTCCTACGAGCAGTACTTC. Translated, it gives CASSLSSSYEQYF. Full variable domain (missing parts from reference TRBV5-6 and TRBJ2-7): DAGVTQSPTHLIKTRGQQVTLRCSPKSGHDTVSWYQQALGQGPQFIFQYYEEEERQRGNFPDRFSGHQFPNYSSELNVNALLLGDSALYLCASSLSSSYEQYFGPGTRLTVT.

This clone was picked up one time. The V call is TRBV6-2 or TRBV6-3, the J call TRBJ2-5, with D tentatively TRBD1 (5 bases). Germline loops: CDR1 MNHEY, CDR2 SVGEGT. The CDR3 is 18 residues long. Trimming removed 2 bases at V and 2 bases at J, with 21 bases between. The CDR3 reads CASSYPKPVQGEQETQYF. The DNA for the CDR3 is TGTGCCAGCAGTTACCCTAAACCGGTCCAGGGTGAACAAGAGACCCAGTACTTC.

The genes are TRBV11-2 and TRBJ1-2, with no clear D. Trimming stripped 5 bases from V and 4 bases from J, with 11 bases between. This CDR3 contains 13 residues. Per germline, CDR1 SGHAT and CDR2 FQNNGV. CDR3 nucleotides: TGTGCCAGCAGCCAGCCGCGCAGCTATGGCTACACCTTC. It encodes CASSQPRSYGYTF. Supplemented by reference TRBV11-2 and TRBJ1-2, the full variable domain reads EAGVAQSPRYKIIEKRQSVAFWCNPISGHATLYWYQQILGQGPKLLIQFQNNGVVDDSQLPKDRFSAERLKGVDSTLKIQPAKLEDSAVYLCASSQPRSYGYTFGSGTRLTVV.

This clone occurred once. The chain carries TRBV6-2 or TRBV6-3 and TRBJ2-1; TRBD1 matches at 8 bases. This CDR3 is built from 17 residues. Germline CDR1 and CDR2: MNHEY and SVGEGT. V lost 6 bases and J lost 7; bases outside the gene matches: 17. CDR3 sequence reads: CASSKTQGAGRLNEQFF. CDR3 sequence (DNA): TGTGCCAGCAGCAAAACCCAGGGGGCTGGAAGGTTGAATGAGCAGTTCTTC.

This clone was detected once. The rearrangement joins TRBV5-6 to TRBJ1-2; no firm D call. Germline loops: CDR1 SGHDT, CDR2 YYEEEE. V was pared by 0 bases and J by 2 bases, with 5 bases between. The CDR3 runs to 13 residues. For the CDR3, the DNA is TGTGCCAGCAGCTTGGACACAAACTATGGCTACACCTTC. The encoded protein is CASSLDTNYGYTF. Based on the CDR3 plus reference TRBV5-6 and TRBJ1-2, the full variable domain is DAGVTQSPTHLIKTRGQQVTLRCSPKSGHDTVSWYQQALGQGPQFIFQYYEEEERQRGNFPDRFSGHQFPNYSSELNVNALLLGDSALYLCASSLDTNYGYTFGSGTRLTVV.

The genes are TRBV19 and TRBJ2-1; maybe TRBD1 (6 bases). The V end lost 3 bases, the J end lost 2 bases, and 11 bases lay between the germline ends. Looked up from germline, CDR1 is LNHDA and CDR2 is SQIVND (reference sequence). CDR3 size: 15 residues. The CDR3: CASSILGAPYNEQFF. The CDR3 DNA reads as TGTGCCAGTAGTATCCTGGGGGCTCCCTACAATGAGCAGTTCTTC.

This clone was picked up one time. The CDR3 DNA is TGTGCCAGCAGCTTCGACAGAACCGTGAACACCGGGGAGCTGTTTTTT. It codes for CASSFDRTVNTGELFF. The chain carries TRBV2 and TRBJ2-2, with a possible D match to TRBD1 (5 bases). The germline gives CDR1 SNHLY, CDR2 FYNNEI. V was trimmed by 6 bases and J by 1 base, leaving 15 bases between them. This CDR3 is 16 amino acids long. Filled out from reference TRBV2 and TRBJ2-2, the complete variable domain reads EPEVTQTPSHQVTQMGQEVILRCVPISNHLYFYWYRQILGQKVEFLVSFYNNEISEKSEIFDDQFSVERPDGSNFTLKIRSTKLEDSAMYFCASSFDRTVNTGELFFGEGSRLTVL.

This rearrangement joins TRBV10-1 to TRBJ1-2; D is unresolved. This CDR3 is built from 13 residues. Germline CDR1 is WNHNN and CDR2 is SYGVQD (reference sequence). The V end lost 0 bases, the J end lost 7 bases, and 9 bases lay between the germline ends. CDR3 protein: CASSESEIGGYTF. CDR3 sequence (DNA): TGCGCCAGCAGTGAGTCGGAAATAGGTGGCTACACCTTC.